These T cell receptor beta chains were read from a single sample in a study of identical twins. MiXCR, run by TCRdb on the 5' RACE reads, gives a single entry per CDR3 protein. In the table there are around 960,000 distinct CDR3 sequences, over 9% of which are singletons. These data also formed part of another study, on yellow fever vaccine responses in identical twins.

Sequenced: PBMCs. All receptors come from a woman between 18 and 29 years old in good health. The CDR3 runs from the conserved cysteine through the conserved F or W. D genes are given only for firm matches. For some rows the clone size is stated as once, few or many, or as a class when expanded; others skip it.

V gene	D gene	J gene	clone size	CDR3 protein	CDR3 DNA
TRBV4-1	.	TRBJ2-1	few	CASSGVTRRDEQFF	TGCGCCAGCAGCGGGGTCACTAGAAGGGATGAGCAGTTCTTC
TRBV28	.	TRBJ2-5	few	CASSPIRGTVETQYF	TGTGCCAGCAGTCCCATACGAGGGACCGTGGAGACCCAGTACTTC
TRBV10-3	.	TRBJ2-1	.	CAISESPLGFGNEQFF	TGTGCCATCAGTGAGAGCCCCCTTGGCTTTGGGAATGAGCAGTTCTTC
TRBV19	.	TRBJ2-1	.	CASSIPNAYNNEQFF	TGTGCCAGTAGTATCCCCAACGCTTATAACAATGAGCAGTTCTTC
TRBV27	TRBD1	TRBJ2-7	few	CASSRGRIYEQYF	TGTGCCAGCAGCAGGGGGCGCATATACGAGCAGTACTTC
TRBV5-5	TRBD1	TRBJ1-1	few	CASSLGTGGSEAFF	TGTGCCAGCAGCTTGGGGACAGGGGGCTCTGAAGCTTTCTTT
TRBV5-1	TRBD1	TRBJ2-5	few	CASRSGGVGQETQYF	TGCGCCAGCAGGTCAGGGGGCGTTGGGCAAGAGACCCAGTACTTC
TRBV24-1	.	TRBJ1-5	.	CATQGVSNQPQHF	TGTGCCACCCAAGGGGTAAGCAATCAGCCCCAGCATTTT
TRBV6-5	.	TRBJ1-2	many	CASSYGQLGLEDGYTF	TGTGCCAGCAGTTACGGTCAGCTGGGGCTCGAGGATGGCTACACCTTC
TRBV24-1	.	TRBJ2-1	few	CATSDLEEQFF	TGTGCCACCAGTGATCTGGAGGAGCAGTTCTTC
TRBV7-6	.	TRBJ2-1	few	CASSLAHGINEQFF	TGTGCCAGCAGCTTAGCACACGGTATCAATGAGCAGTTCTTC
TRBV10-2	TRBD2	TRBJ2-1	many	CASSTGTSGSNEQFF	TGCGCCAGCAGTACCGGGACTAGCGGGAGCAATGAGCAGTTCTTC
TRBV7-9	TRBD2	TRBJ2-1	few	CASSPAVGSGKYNEQFF	TGTGCCAGCAGCCCCGCTGTCGGTAGCGGGAAGTACAATGAGCAGTTCTTC
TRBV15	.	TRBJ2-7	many	CATSRDRYEQYF	TGTGCCACCAGCAGAGATCGTTACGAGCAGTACTTC
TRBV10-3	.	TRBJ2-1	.	CAISEGGPPNEQFF	TGTGCCATCAGTGAGGGGGGACCGCCCAATGAGCAGTTCTTC
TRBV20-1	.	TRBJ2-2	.	CSARVFRTGELFF	TGCAGTGCTAGAGTATTCCGCACCGGGGAGCTGTTTTTT
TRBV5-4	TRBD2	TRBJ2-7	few	CASSLERESSYEQYF	TGTGCCAGCAGCCTGGAGCGGGAGTCATCCTACGAGCAGTACTTC
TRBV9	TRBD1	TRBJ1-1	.	CASSLRTGDTEAFF	TGTGCCAGCAGCTTACGGACAGGGGACACTGAAGCTTTCTTT
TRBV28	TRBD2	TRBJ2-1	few	CASSLGTSEYDEQFF	TGTGCCAGCAGTTTGGGGACTAGTGAGTATGATGAGCAGTTCTTC
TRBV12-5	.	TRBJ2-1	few	CASGLVQGYYNEQFF	TGTGCTAGTGGTTTGGTACAGGGTTACTACAATGAGCAGTTCTTC
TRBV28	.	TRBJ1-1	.	CASSLPVGMNTEAFF	TGTGCCAGCAGTTTACCGGTAGGGATGAACACTGAAGCTTTCTTT
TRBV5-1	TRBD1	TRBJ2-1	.	CASSFEGQGDYNEQFF	TGCGCCAGCAGCTTCGAGGGACAGGGTGATTACAATGAGCAGTTCTTC
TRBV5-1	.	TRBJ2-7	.	CASRVSSSYEQYF	TGCGCCAGCCGGGTGTCCAGCTCCTACGAGCAGTACTTC
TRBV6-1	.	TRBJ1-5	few	CASSAQGYSNQPQHF	TGTGCCAGCAGTGCACAGGGTTATAGCAATCAGCCCCAGCATTTT
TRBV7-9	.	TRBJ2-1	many	CASSSKPGENYNEQFF	TGTGCCAGCAGCTCAAAACCGGGAGAAAACTACAATGAGCAGTTCTTC
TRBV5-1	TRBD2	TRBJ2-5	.	CASSVSGAPQETQYF	TGCGCCAGCAGCGTTAGCGGGGCACCTCAAGAGACCCAGTACTTC
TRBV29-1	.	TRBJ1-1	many	CSVEGGPNTEAFF	TGCAGCGTTGAAGGGGGACCGAACACTGAAGCTTTCTTT
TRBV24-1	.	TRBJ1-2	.	CATHSMSYGYTF	TGTGCCACCCATTCTATGTCCTATGGCTACACCTTC
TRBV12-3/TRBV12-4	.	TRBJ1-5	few	CASRPGEGNQPQHF	TGTGCCAGCAGGCCGGGGGAGGGCAATCAGCCCCAGCATTTT
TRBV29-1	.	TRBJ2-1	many	CSGEGLRGKNEQFF	TGCAGCGGTGAGGGACTAAGGGGGAAAAATGAGCAGTTCTTC
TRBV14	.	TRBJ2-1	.	CASSLGPSQFF	TGTGCCAGCAGCCTTGGCCCCTCGCAGTTCTTC
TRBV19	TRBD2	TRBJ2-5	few	CASSLWASGGQETQYF	TGTGCCAGTAGCCTATGGGCTAGCGGGGGTCAAGAGACCCAGTACTTC
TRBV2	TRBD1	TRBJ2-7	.	CASSQPPGQASSEQYF	TGTGCCAGCAGTCAACCTCCGGGACAGGCCTCCTCCGAGCAGTACTTC
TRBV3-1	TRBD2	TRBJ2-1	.	CASTQVLAGEDEQFF	TGTGCCAGCACCCAAGTCCTAGCGGGGGAGGATGAGCAGTTCTTC
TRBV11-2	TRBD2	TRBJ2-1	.	CASSFGLAGGGSSYNEQFF	TGTGCCAGCAGCTTCGGACTAGCGGGAGGGGGGAGCTCCTACAATGAGCAGTTCTTC
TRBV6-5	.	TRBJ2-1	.	CASSCSSKYNEQFF	TGTGCCAGCAGTTGCTCGTCCAAGTACAATGAGCAGTTCTTC
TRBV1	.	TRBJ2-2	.	CTSSQPCQGGNTGELFF	TGCACCAGCAGCCAGCCCTGTCAGGGGGGCAACACCGGGGAGCTGTTTTTT
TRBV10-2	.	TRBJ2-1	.	CASSGGTAYNEQFF	TGCGCCAGCAGTGGAGGGACGGCCTACAATGAGCAGTTCTTC
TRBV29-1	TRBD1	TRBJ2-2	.	CSVVPGQGVKGNTGELFF	TGCAGCGTCGTCCCGGGACAGGGTGTGAAGGGCAACACCGGGGAGCTGTTTTTT
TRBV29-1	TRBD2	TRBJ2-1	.	CSAGTSGAYNEQFF	TGCAGCGCAGGGACTAGCGGCGCCTACAATGAGCAGTTCTTC
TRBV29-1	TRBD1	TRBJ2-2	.	CSGTGDTGELFF	TGCAGCGGGACAGGGGACACCGGGGAGCTGTTTTTT
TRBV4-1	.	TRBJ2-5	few	CASSQVEGPQTQYF	TGCGCCAGCAGCCAAGTTGAGGGGCCTCAGACCCAGTACTTC
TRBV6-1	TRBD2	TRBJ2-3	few	CASSRTSGGAEPQYF	TGTGCCAGCAGCCGGACTAGCGGGGGGGCCGAGCCGCAGTATTTT
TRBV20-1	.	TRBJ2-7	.	CSASATGRSSYEQYF	TGCAGTGCTAGCGCAACAGGGAGGAGCTCCTACGAGCAGTACTTC
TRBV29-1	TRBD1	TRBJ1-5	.	CSVGGTGNQPQHF	TGCAGCGTTGGAGGGACAGGCAATCAGCCCCAGCATTTT
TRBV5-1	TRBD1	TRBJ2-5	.	CASSKGGTGPETQYF	TGCGCCAGCAGCAAGGGGGGGACAGGGCCAGAGACCCAGTACTTC
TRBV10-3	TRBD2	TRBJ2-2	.	CAIRPGGATGELFF	TGTGCCATCCGCCCCGGGGGGGCCACCGGGGAGCTGTTTTTT
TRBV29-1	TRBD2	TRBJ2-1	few	CSVVIAGHGEQFF	TGCAGCGTTGTAATAGCGGGGCACGGGGAGCAGTTCTTC
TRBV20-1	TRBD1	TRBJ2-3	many	CSASHRGKADTQYF	TGCAGTGCTAGCCACAGGGGAAAGGCAGATACGCAGTATTTT
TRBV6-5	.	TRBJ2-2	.	CASSYSIGGQLFF	TGTGCCAGCAGTTACTCGATAGGGGGGCAGCTGTTTTTT
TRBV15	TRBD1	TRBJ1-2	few	CATSRRVQGDIGYTF	TGTGCCACCAGCAGACGCGTCCAGGGGGATATTGGCTACACCTTC